What follows is one T cell receptor beta chain and its context. This entry belongs to a study of T cells in Graves' hyperthyroidism and ophthalmopathy. Researchers amplified the TCR beta CDR3 regions from RNA transcripts. Initially, a first-round RT-PCR of the TCR CDR3 employed the HTBI primer set. TCRdb re-derived calls from the multiplex PCR reads in MiXCR, one entry per CDR3 protein. The sample lists fewer than 650,000 distinct CDR3 sequences; 13% to 15% were seen once. Germline V gives CDR1 LNHDA, CDR2 SQIVND (reference sequence). This CDR3 spans 17 amino acids. V was clipped by 4 bases and J by 2 bases, with 18 bases between them.

V gene TRBV19 combines with J gene TRBJ1-5, with D perhaps TRBD1 (6 bases). Sequenced sample: blood. The source of this sequence is a woman between 18 and 30 years old with Graves' ophthalmopathy. In nucleotides, the CDR3 is TGTGCCAGTAGTACCCTCCCGGGGGCGGCTCGCAATCAGCCCCAGCATTTT. This sequence encodes CASSTLPGAARNQPQHF.